The 22 T cell receptor beta chains reported below all come from one sample, sequenced in a study of blood T cell repertoires in COVID-19. Measured with immunoSEQ multiplex PCR; TCRdb has only the in-frame clones, and not every one. This sample yields 90,000 to 130,000 clones, of which 75% to 80% are seen a single time; roughly 16% belongs to the top ten. Sequenced material: peripheral blood. Receptors were obtained from a woman older than 75 with active or convalescent COVID-19.

This sequence joins TRBV15 and TRBJ2-5; TRBD1 matches 9 bases. This CDR3 has 15 residues. The germline V gene has CDR1 LNHNV and CDR2 YYDKDF (reference sequence). Unmatched junction bases numbered 4, after V lost 1 base and J lost 4 bases. The CDR3 sequence is CATSRGDRVRETQYF. DNA for the CDR3: TGTGCCACCAGCAGAGGGGACAGGGTAAGAGAGACCCAGTACTTC. Variable domain in full (rest from reference TRBV15 and TRBJ2-5): DAMVIQNPRYQVTQFGKPVTLSCSQTLNHNVMYWYQQKSSQAPKLLFHYYDKDFNNEADTPDNFQSRRPNTSFCFLDIRSPGLGDTAMYLCATSRGDRVRETQYFGPGTRLLVL.

With respect to this clone: A much larger clone is a single base away; this may be a read error. The CDR3 nucleotides read TGTGCCCGCAGCGGAGGGGGGGCGCATTCCTACGAGCAGTACTTC. Translated: CARSGGGAHSYEQYF. The chain uses TRBV9 and TRBJ2-7; tentative D call: TRBD2 (7 bases). Germline loops: CDR1 SGDLS, CDR2 YYNGEE. The CDR3 extends over 15 amino acids.

Only one count was recorded for this clone. This chain joins TRBV5-5 and TRBJ2-7, with D maybe TRBD1 (5 bases). The germline V gene encodes CDR1 SGHKS and CDR2 YYEKEE (reference sequence). V lost 1 base, J lost 4 bases, and 12 bases lay in between. This CDR3 spans 14 amino acids. The CDR3 DNA is TGTGCCAGCAGCTTGTGGCAGGGCGTGTACGAGCAGTACTTC. It yields the protein CASSLWQGVYEQYF.

V and J are TRBV5-4 and TRBJ2-3, with 11 bases matching TRBD2. CDR1 is SGHNT, CDR2 YYREEE, per germline (reference sequence). The V segment lost 4 bases and the J segment 2 bases; nucleotides outside the gene matches: 3. The CDR3 loop spans 15 amino acids. This CDR3 reads CASSRGLAATDTQYF. In DNA form, the CDR3 reads TGTGCCAGCAGCAGGGGACTAGCGGCCACAGATACGCAGTATTTT.

Only a few counts were recorded for this clone. The chain couples TRBV29-1 to TRBJ2-5, with D hard to call. Germline lookup yields CDR1 SQVTM and CDR2 ANQGSEA. V was shortened by 3 bases and J by 2 bases, with 7 bases between the two germline ends. This CDR3 comprises 12 residues. CDR3 nucleotide sequence: TGCAGCGTTGATCGGTTACAAGAGACCCAGTACTTC. This encodes CSVDRLQETQYF.

This chain links TRBV19 with TRBJ2-1, with a weak D call TRBD2 (6 bases). V was trimmed by 8 bases and J by 9 bases, leaving 35 bases between them. The CDR3 has 19 residues. Per germline, CDR1 LNHDA and CDR2 SQIVND (reference sequence). The CDR3 reads CASSPLHLSYLAPGGEQFF. CDR3 DNA: TGTGCCAGTTCCCCCCTCCATCTTAGTTACCTAGCGCCCGGGGGTGAGCAGTTCTTC. The complete variable domain, with remaining parts taken from reference TRBV19 and TRBJ2-1, reads DGGITQSPKYLFRKEGQNVTLSCEQNLNHDAMYWYRQDPGQGLRLIYYSQIVNDFQKGDIAEGYSVSREKKESFPLTVTSAQKNPTAFYLCASSPLHLSYLAPGGEQFFGPGTRLTVL.

The table lists this clone with a few counts. The chain joins TRBV28 to TRBJ2-3; D is unresolved. From germline, CDR1 is MDHEN and CDR2 SYDVKM. The V end was cut by 7 bases, the J end by 2 bases, with 4 bases between. CDR3 length equals 11 residues. The CDR3 sequence: CASTYTDTQYF. The CDR3 coding sequence is TGTGCCAGCACCTACACAGATACGCAGTATTTT.

The chain recombines TRBV7-2 with TRBJ2-7, with 11 bases matching TRBD2. Looked up from germline, CDR1 is SGHTA and CDR2 is FQGNSA. The CDR3 runs to 16 residues. V lost 2 bases to trimming and J lost 3 bases; unmatched junction nucleotides: 6. CDR3 in DNA: TGTGCCAGCAGCTTAAGTTCGGGACTAGCGGTCTACGAGCAGTACTTC. This gives the protein CASSLSSGLAVYEQYF.

This clone appeared once. The chain couples TRBV18 to TRBJ1-4; 7 bases are a match to TRBD1. The junction had 10 bases not matched to a gene; V was cut back by 5 bases and J by 1 base. The CDR3 runs to 17 residues. Looked up from germline, CDR1 is KGHSH and CDR2 is LQKENI. CDR3 DNA sequence: TGTGCCAGCTCAAGGAAACAGGGGATATTAACTAATGAAAAACTGTTTTTT. Protein sequence: CASSRKQGILTNEKLFF.

The chain joins TRBV2 to TRBJ1-1; tentatively, D is TRBD1 (6 bases). V lost 5 bases and J 3 bases, leaving 13 bases between the germline ends. The CDR3 covers 14 residues. The germline gives CDR1 SNHLY, CDR2 FYNNEI. CDR3 in amino acids: CASSNRAMDTEAFF. CDR3 sequence (DNA): TGTGCCAGCAGTAACAGGGCCATGGACACTGAAGCTTTCTTT.

The table lists this clone with a few counts. The chain has TRBV4-3 and TRBJ1-2; TRBD1 matches at 7 bases. This CDR3 comprises 18 residues. Germline V gene lookup returns CDR1 LGHNA and CDR2 YSLEER. Losses at the gene ends were 0 bases for V and 6 bases for J; bases not matched to a gene: 16. In DNA, the CDR3 is TGCGCCAGCAGCCAAGATTGGCGACAGGGAACCAACAGGAATGGCTACACCTTC. Its protein is CASSQDWRQGTNRNGYTF.

The chain is built from TRBV2 and TRBJ1-5, with 7 bases that match TRBD1. Germline V gene lookup returns CDR1 SNHLY and CDR2 FYNNEI. The ends lost 5 bases at V and 2 bases at J; junction bases unmatched: 15. The CDR3 is 18 residues long. CDR3 residues: CASSTWTGLSIRNQPQHF. The CDR3 DNA reads TGTGCCAGCAGTACCTGGACAGGACTATCTATACGCAATCAGCCCCAGCATTTT.

CDR3 sequence (DNA): TGCGCCAGCAGCCAAGATATAAGGGCGGGGGGCGAGCAGTACTTC. It is translated as CASSQDIRAGGEQYF. This chain uses TRBV4-3 with TRBJ2-7; 8 bases align to TRBD2. CDR3 length: 15 amino acids. Trimming removed 0 bases from V and 6 bases from J; junction bases left unmatched: 7. CDR1 and CDR2 (germline): LGHNA, YSLEER.

The genes are TRBV4-1 and TRBJ2-5; 7 nucleotides line up with TRBD1. This CDR3 comprises 16 residues. J was trimmed by 2 bases and V by 1 base; bases with no gene match: 7. CDR1 is MGHRA and CDR2 is YSYEKL in the germline V gene. The CDR3 reads CASSQVFSGGQETQYF. The CDR3 DNA reads as TGCGCCAGCAGCCAAGTTTTTTCAGGGGGACAAGAGACCCAGTACTTC.

In this sample, this clone turned up a few times. The chain employs TRBV7-2 and TRBJ1-2, with 7 bases aligning to TRBD1. Germline-derived CDR1 and CDR2 are SGHTA and FQGNSA. The CDR3 has 13 residues. V trimming: 3 bases; J trimming: 7 bases; junction bases outside the gene matches: 5. CDR3 residues: CASSFARTGGYTF. DNA for the CDR3: TGTGCCAGCAGCTTCGCCAGGACAGGTGGCTACACCTTC.

V usage is TRBV2 and J usage is TRBJ2-2; D is unclear. The germline CDR1 and CDR2 sequences are SNHLY and FYNNEI. Trimming took 6 bases from V and 2 from J, leaving 7 bases between them. This CDR3 has 13 residues. CDR3 nucleotide sequence: TGTGCCAGCAGACAATACAACACCGGGGAGCTGTTTTTT. It is translated as CASRQYNTGELFF. The full variable domain, rest sourced from reference TRBV2 and TRBJ2-2, is EPEVTQTPSHQVTQMGQEVILRCVPISNHLYFYWYRQILGQKVEFLVSFYNNEISEKSEIFDDQFSVERPDGSNFTLKIRSTKLEDSAMYFCASRQYNTGELFFGEGSRLTVL.

The CDR3 protein is CASSRDRGNQPQHF. CDR3 sequence (DNA): TGTGCCAGCTCACGGGACAGGGGAAATCAGCCCCAGCATTTT. V is TRBV18 and J is TRBJ1-5; 10 positions agree with TRBD1. This CDR3 contains 14 residues. The ends lost 4 bases at V and 4 bases at J; junction bases unmatched: 1. Germline V gene sequence: CDR1 KGHSH, CDR2 LQKENI.

This chain uses TRBV29-1 with TRBJ2-1; 13 nucleotides agree with TRBD2. This CDR3 is 14 amino acids long. V lost 7 bases to trimming and J lost 5 bases; unmatched junction nucleotides: 5. Germline V gene lookup returns CDR1 SQVTM and CDR2 ANQGSEA. The CDR3 DNA reads TGCAGCGGAGCCGGGACTAGCGGGGACAATGAGCAGTTCTTC. Amino acids: CSGAGTSGDNEQFF.

This clone was observed a few times. The genes are TRBV6-5 and TRBJ2-7; 12 bases are a match to TRBD2. Germline V CDR1 and CDR2: MNHEY, SVGAGI. This CDR3 is 14 amino acids long. Trimming removed 6 bases from V and 4 bases from J; junction bases left unmatched: 4. The CDR3 spells CASRLAGGPYEQYF. The CDR3 bases are TGTGCCAGCAGGCTAGCGGGAGGGCCGTACGAGCAGTACTTC.

This clone showed up just once. J is TRBJ1-1 and V is TRBV7-2, with a tentative D call TRBD1 (6 bases). Per germline, CDR1 SGHTA and CDR2 FQGNSA. The CDR3 has 13 amino acids. V lost 7 bases and J lost 5, with 14 bases in between. CDR3: CASISRGGTEAFF. The CDR3 DNA is TGTGCCAGCATCTCCAGGGGTGGAACTGAAGCTTTCTTT. The full variable domain, rest sourced from reference TRBV7-2 and TRBJ1-1, is GAGVSQSPSNKVTEKGKDVELRCDPISGHTALYWYRQSLGQGLEFLIYFQGNSAPDKSGLPSDRFSAERTGGSVSTLTIQRTQQEDSAVYLCASISRGGTEAFFGQGTRLTVV.

V usage is TRBV28 and J usage is TRBJ2-1, with 7 bases identical to TRBD1. Trimming removed 5 bases from V and 0 bases from J; junction bases left unmatched: 7. The CDR3 has 16 residues. Germline assignment: CDR1 MDHEN and CDR2 SYDVKM. CDR3 amino acids: CASSLFRGSSYNEQFF. DNA of the CDR3: TGTGCCAGCAGTCTTTTCAGGGGGAGCTCCTACAATGAGCAGTTCTTC.

V is TRBV27 and J is TRBJ2-2; 9 bases align to TRBD2. The germline V gene has CDR1 MNHEY and CDR2 SMNVEV (reference sequence). The CDR3 runs to 17 residues. V was pared by 8 bases and J by 4 bases, with 14 bases of the junction left unmatched. The CDR3 nucleotides read TGTGCCAGCGCCCCCTGGGCGGGAGGGCCAGGCACCGGGGAGCTGTTTTTT. Translation: CASAPWAGGPGTGELFF.